A selection of T cell receptor beta chains follows, all from one sample in a study of cytomegalovirus exposure and HLA in healthy donors. The assay was immunoSEQ multiplex PCR, and TCRdb's table has in-frame clones only and misses some. The sample gives 80,000 to 95,000 clones, 65% to 80% of which show up once; about 16% is in the top ten. The sample comprised PBMCs. Receptor source: a woman in her forties or fifties in good health and CMV-seropositive. CDR3s include the opening cysteine and the closing phenylalanine or tryptophan. The order of the fields is J gene, V gene, clone size, D gene, CDR3 DNA, CDR3 protein. D genes are given only for firm matches. The size entry is marked missing in some rows and otherwise reads once, few, many or a size class.

j_call: TRBJ1-5; v_call: TRBV2; clone_size: NA; d_call: NA; cdr3_nt: TGCGCCAGCAGTGCGGACAGACGAAGCAATCAGCCCCAGCATTTT; cdr3_aa: CASSADRRSNQPQHF
j_call: TRBJ1-4; v_call: TRBV18; clone_size: NA; d_call: TRBD1; cdr3_nt: TGTGCCAGCTCACCCCGAGGACAGGTTGATGGGAAACTGTTTTTT; cdr3_aa: CASSPRGQVDGKLFF
j_call: TRBJ1-1; v_call: TRBV2; clone_size: few; d_call: NA; cdr3_nt: TGTGCCAGCAGCCCACAGCGGGGGAGCACTGAAGCTTTCTTT; cdr3_aa: CASSPQRGSTEAFF
j_call: TRBJ2-7; v_call: TRBV7-2; clone_size: NA; d_call: TRBD1; cdr3_nt: TGTGCCAGCAGCTTCGACCCGTCGGGACAGCCCGAGTACTTC; cdr3_aa: CASSFDPSGQPEYF
j_call: TRBJ1-5; v_call: TRBV18; clone_size: NA; d_call: NA; cdr3_nt: TGTGCCAGCTCACCGGCGGCAGGGCAGGGGCATCAGCCCCAGCATTTT; cdr3_aa: CASSPAAGQGHQPQHF
j_call: TRBJ2-5; v_call: TRBV5-6; clone_size: NA; d_call: TRBD1; cdr3_nt: TGTGCCAGCAGGCTGACAGGGTTTCAAGAGACCCAGTACTTC; cdr3_aa: CASRLTGFQETQYF
j_call: TRBJ1-2; v_call: TRBV10-2; clone_size: NA; d_call: NA; cdr3_nt: TGCGCCAGCAGTGACATCACGGTCGGGAACTATGGCTACACCTTC; cdr3_aa: CASSDITVGNYGYTF
j_call: TRBJ2-1; v_call: TRBV28; clone_size: NA; d_call: NA; cdr3_nt: TGTGCCAGCAGTTTAAGGGTCAGGGGCTTGGATGAGCAGTTCTTC; cdr3_aa: CASSLRVRGLDEQFF
j_call: TRBJ2-7; v_call: TRBV28; clone_size: NA; d_call: NA; cdr3_nt: TGTGCCAGCAGCCGCTACGAGCAGTACTTC; cdr3_aa: CASSRYEQYF
j_call: TRBJ1-1; v_call: TRBV27; clone_size: few; d_call: TRBD1; cdr3_nt: TGTGCCAGCAGTCCAAAGGGACAGTTACTGAACACTGAAGCTTTCTTT; cdr3_aa: CASSPKGQLLNTEAFF
j_call: TRBJ1-1; v_call: TRBV19; clone_size: few; d_call: TRBD1; cdr3_nt: TGTGCCAGTAGTATACAGGGGGCCACTGAAGCTTTCTTT; cdr3_aa: CASSIQGATEAFF
j_call: TRBJ2-7; v_call: TRBV2; clone_size: once; d_call: NA; cdr3_nt: TGTGCCACCGGGGTAGCGCCTTACGAGCAGTACTTC; cdr3_aa: CATGVAPYEQYF
j_call: TRBJ1-1; v_call: TRBV30; clone_size: once; d_call: NA; cdr3_nt: TGTGCCTGGAGCGTCGGGAGCGGGGTGGACACTGAAGCTTTCTTT; cdr3_aa: CAWSVGSGVDTEAFF
j_call: TRBJ2-7; v_call: TRBV5-4; clone_size: few; d_call: NA; cdr3_nt: TGTGCCAGCAGCGTTTCAGGGGTAACGTACGAGCAGTACTTC; cdr3_aa: CASSVSGVTYEQYF
j_call: TRBJ2-3; v_call: TRBV2; clone_size: NA; d_call: NA; cdr3_nt: TGTGCCAGCAGTGGTGGAGGGACAGATACGCAGTATTTT; cdr3_aa: CASSGGGTDTQYF
j_call: TRBJ2-2; v_call: TRBV7-9; clone_size: NA; d_call: NA; cdr3_nt: TGTGCCAGCAGCTTAATTTCCCCTACCGGGGAGCTGTTTTTT; cdr3_aa: CASSLISPTGELFF
j_call: TRBJ2-2; v_call: TRBV5-1; clone_size: NA; d_call: NA; cdr3_nt: TGCGCCAGCAGCTTGGGTCTAGACACCGGGGAGCTGTTTTTT; cdr3_aa: CASSLGLDTGELFF
j_call: TRBJ1-2; v_call: TRBV28; clone_size: NA; d_call: TRBD1; cdr3_nt: TGTGCCAGCAGCTCTACAGGGGGCTTTGGCTACACCTTC; cdr3_aa: CASSSTGGFGYTF
j_call: TRBJ2-3; v_call: TRBV5-1; clone_size: NA; d_call: NA; cdr3_nt: TGCGCCAGCAGCCAGAACCCAACAGGGTTCGGCACAGATACGCAGTATTTT; cdr3_aa: CASSQNPTGFGTDTQYF
j_call: TRBJ2-5; v_call: TRBV9; clone_size: few; d_call: TRBD2; cdr3_nt: TGTGCCAGCAGCGTAACTAGCGGACAAGAGACCCAGTACTTC; cdr3_aa: CASSVTSGQETQYF
j_call: TRBJ2-3; v_call: TRBV7-9; clone_size: NA; d_call: TRBD2; cdr3_nt: TGTGCCAGCAGACGGGGGCGACTAGCGGGAGTTAGTGGAGATACGCAGTATTTT; cdr3_aa: CASRRGRLAGVSGDTQYF
j_call: TRBJ2-7; v_call: TRBV19; clone_size: NA; d_call: NA; cdr3_nt: TGTGCCAGTAGTAAGGACACAGCCTACGAGCAGTACTTC; cdr3_aa: CASSKDTAYEQYF
j_call: TRBJ2-5; v_call: TRBV27; clone_size: few; d_call: TRBD1; cdr3_nt: TGTGCCAGCAGTCTTCGACCGGACAGGGGGCAAGAGACCCAGTACTTC; cdr3_aa: CASSLRPDRGQETQYF
j_call: TRBJ2-3; v_call: TRBV11-2; clone_size: NA; d_call: TRBD2; cdr3_nt: TGTGCCAGCAGCTTAGATCCCCCCACTAGCGTAAGCACAGATACGCAGTATTTT; cdr3_aa: CASSLDPPTSVSTDTQYF
j_call: TRBJ2-2; v_call: TRBV11-2; clone_size: NA; d_call: NA; cdr3_nt: TGTGCCAGCAGCCCTCAGCGGGACACCGGGGAGCTGTTTTTT; cdr3_aa: CASSPQRDTGELFF
j_call: TRBJ1-3; v_call: TRBV10-3; clone_size: NA; d_call: NA; cdr3_nt: TGTGCCATCAGTGACCCCGGGGTCGGATCTGGAAACACCATATATTTT; cdr3_aa: CAISDPGVGSGNTIYF
j_call: TRBJ2-7; v_call: TRBV5-4; clone_size: NA; d_call: TRBD1; cdr3_nt: TGTGCCAGCAGCTTCCCCGGACAGGGCGTATACGAGCAGTACTTC; cdr3_aa: CASSFPGQGVYEQYF
j_call: TRBJ2-3; v_call: TRBV4-3; clone_size: NA; d_call: TRBD2; cdr3_nt: TGCGCCAGCAGCCTTATCGGACTACTAGCGGGAGGGGCAGATACGCAGTATTTT; cdr3_aa: CASSLIGLLAGGADTQYF
j_call: TRBJ2-1; v_call: TRBV7-6; clone_size: NA; d_call: TRBD2; cdr3_nt: TGTGCCAGCAGGGGGTGGCGGGAGTATGTGTTCTTC; cdr3_aa: CASRGWREYVFF
j_call: TRBJ2-1; v_call: TRBV4-1; clone_size: once; d_call: TRBD2; cdr3_nt: TGCGCCAGCAGCACTAGGGGCGGGAGCTACAATGAGCAGTTCTTC; cdr3_aa: CASSTRGGSYNEQFF
j_call: TRBJ1-1; v_call: TRBV28; clone_size: NA; d_call: NA; cdr3_nt: TGTGCCAGCAGTAAAGGGGGTCGTAGGACTGAAGCTTTCTTT; cdr3_aa: CASSKGGRRTEAFF
j_call: TRBJ2-7; v_call: TRBV19; clone_size: NA; d_call: NA; cdr3_nt: TGTGCCAGTAGTAGCGGCCCAGTTGCCTACGAGCAGTACTTC; cdr3_aa: CASSSGPVAYEQYF
j_call: TRBJ2-7; v_call: TRBV27; clone_size: few; d_call: TRBD1; cdr3_nt: TGTGCCAGCAACAGGGGGCCTGGGAACTACGAGCAGTACTTC; cdr3_aa: CASNRGPGNYEQYF
j_call: TRBJ1-4; v_call: TRBV29-1; clone_size: NA; d_call: NA; cdr3_nt: TGCAGCGTGGGGGGGGAGGCAGGTGAAAAACTGTTTTTT; cdr3_aa: CSVGGEAGEKLFF
j_call: TRBJ2-7; v_call: TRBV7-2; clone_size: few; d_call: TRBD1; cdr3_nt: TGTGCCAGCAGCTTAGCGGGACAGGGCACCTACGAGCAGTACTTC; cdr3_aa: CASSLAGQGTYEQYF
j_call: TRBJ1-4; v_call: TRBV5-1; clone_size: NA; d_call: NA; cdr3_nt: TGCGCCAGCAGCTTGGACAGGTCCTCTAATGAAAAACTGTTTTTT; cdr3_aa: CASSLDRSSNEKLFF
j_call: TRBJ2-1; v_call: TRBV10-1; clone_size: NA; d_call: NA; cdr3_nt: TGCGCCAGCAGTGCGAGGGCCTACAATGAGCAGTTCTTC; cdr3_aa: CASSARAYNEQFF
j_call: TRBJ2-1; v_call: TRBV4-3; clone_size: few; d_call: TRBD2; cdr3_nt: TGCGCCAGCAGCCGTAGCTCCTCTAGCGGAAGCTTTTACAATGAGCAGTTCTTC; cdr3_aa: CASSRSSSSGSFYNEQFF
j_call: TRBJ1-3; v_call: TRBV27; clone_size: NA; d_call: NA; cdr3_nt: TGTGCCAGCAGTATTCAGGGCACCTCTGGAAACACCATATATTTT; cdr3_aa: CASSIQGTSGNTIYF
j_call: TRBJ2-1; v_call: TRBV29-1; clone_size: few; d_call: TRBD2; cdr3_nt: TGCAGCGTTAGTCCAGCGGGAGGGAATGAGCAGTTCTTC; cdr3_aa: CSVSPAGGNEQFF
j_call: TRBJ2-1; v_call: TRBV6-1; clone_size: NA; d_call: TRBD2; cdr3_nt: TGTGCCAGCAGTGGGGCAGCGGGAGCGAGGAATGAGCAGTTCTTC; cdr3_aa: CASSGAAGARNEQFF
j_call: TRBJ2-6; v_call: TRBV11-2; clone_size: NA; d_call: NA; cdr3_nt: TGTGCCAGCAGCTTAGTGGTTTTGGCCCGCTCTGGGGCCAACGTCCTGACTTTC; cdr3_aa: CASSLVVLARSGANVLTF
j_call: TRBJ2-7; v_call: TRBV6-1; clone_size: NA; d_call: TRBD2; cdr3_nt: TGTGCCAGCAGTGGGGGGAGGGCCTCCTACGAGCAGTACTTC; cdr3_aa: CASSGGRASYEQYF
j_call: TRBJ1-2; v_call: TRBV28; clone_size: NA; d_call: TRBD1; cdr3_nt: TGTGCCAGCAGTTTATTGTCACAGGGGATGACTTATGGCTACACCTTC; cdr3_aa: CASSLLSQGMTYGYTF
j_call: TRBJ2-7; v_call: TRBV27; clone_size: NA; d_call: NA; cdr3_nt: TGTGCCAGCAGTTTGGGTCCAACGCCGGGCGAGCAGTACTTC; cdr3_aa: CASSLGPTPGEQYF